Below, 27 T cell receptor beta chains from the same sample are listed, as sequenced in a study of T cell responses to AZD1222 COVID-19 vaccine. Produced via immunoSEQ multiplex PCR; TCRdb's table is partial and in-frame only. Among 95,000 to 150,000 clones listed, roughly 86% were seen once. Specimen: peripheral blood, collected 28 days after the second AZD1222 dose. These receptors were collected from an adult who received the AZD1222 COVID-19 vaccine.

The rearrangement uses TRBV27 and TRBJ2-5; 7 bases fit TRBD2. V shed 4 bases and J 4 bases; nucleotides not matched to a gene: 3. The CDR3 is made up of 13 amino acids. CDR1 MNHEY and CDR2 SMNVEV come from the germline V gene (reference sequence). The CDR3 here is CASSWTSIETQYF. The CDR3 DNA sequence: TGTGCCAGCAGTTGGACTAGTATAGAGACCCAGTACTTC.

V gene TRBV6-5 combines with J gene TRBJ1-4; perhaps TRBD1 as D (6 bases). Looked up from germline, CDR1 is MNHEY and CDR2 is SVGAGI. The germline V and J ends were trimmed by 6 bases and 4 bases, with 12 bases remaining between them. This CDR3 spans 14 amino acids. Here the CDR3 DNA reads TGTGCCAGCAGCCGGACAGAGCTTAATGAAAAACTGTTTTTT. This gives the protein CASSRTELNEKLFF.

The genes are TRBV5-1 and TRBJ1-6; D is undetermined. The CDR3 runs 14 residues. The V gene lost 3 bases and the J gene lost 7 bases, with 11 bases spanning the gap. Germline V CDR1 and CDR2: SGHRS, YFSETQ. Here the CDR3 reads CASSSGIKNSPLHF. CDR3 DNA: TGCGCCAGCAGCTCGGGGATTAAGAATTCACCCCTCCACTTT.

Details on this clone: Different DNA sequences within this sample yield the same CDR3. The genes are TRBV15 and TRBJ2-5; tentatively, D is TRBD2 (6 bases). Germline CDR1 LNHNV, CDR2 YYDKDF (reference sequence). The CDR3 contains 14 residues. V was trimmed by 1 base and J by 1 base, leaving 7 bases between them. Here the CDR3 DNA reads TGTGCCACCAGCAGAGGGGACTTCCAAGAGACCCAGTACTTC. It yields the protein CATSRGDFQETQYF.

The chain links TRBV7-9 to TRBJ1-4; 8 bases are a match to TRBD1. V lost 4 bases to trimming and J lost 7 bases; unmatched junction nucleotides: 8. The CDR3 is 15 amino acids. CDR1 and CDR2 from the germline V gene are SEHNR and FQNEAQ (reference sequence). The CDR3 is CASSSKGQGGEKLFF. DNA of the CDR3: TGTGCCAGCAGCTCGAAAGGACAGGGAGGTGAAAAACTGTTTTTT.

The J gene is TRBJ1-2, the V gene TRBV12-3 or TRBV12-4, with 7 bases identical to TRBD1. The CDR3 consists of 12 residues. J was trimmed by 7 bases and V by 5 bases; bases with no gene match: 4. The CDR3 nucleotides are TGTGCCAGCAGTCGCGACAGGGTTGGCTACACCTTC. Protein product: CASSRDRVGYTF.

V is TRBV11-3 and J is TRBJ2-7, with unresolved D. The CDR3 has 13 residues. Deletions cut 1 base from V and 4 bases from J, with 8 bases between. Germline V gives CDR1 SGHNT, CDR2 YENEEA. Here the CDR3 reads CASSLGSGYEQYF. In nucleotides, the CDR3 is TGTGCCAGCAGCTTAGGATCCGGGTACGAGCAGTACTTC.

The V and J genes are TRBV5-6 and TRBJ2-1, with D perhaps TRBD2 (5 bases). From germline, CDR1 is SGHDT and CDR2 YYEEEE. Trimming shortened V by 0 bases and J by 2 bases, and 15 bases separated the two germline ends. The CDR3 extends over 17 amino acids. CDR3: CASSLVVGSFAYNEQFF. The CDR3 coding sequence is TGTGCCAGCAGCTTGGTAGTGGGGAGTTTCGCCTACAATGAGCAGTTCTTC.

The chain uses TRBV5-1 and TRBJ1-6; D might be TRBD1 (6 bases). CDR1 is SGHRS and CDR2 is YFSETQ in the germline V gene. Trimming shortened V by 4 bases and J by 7 bases, and 12 bases separated the two germline ends. CDR3 length equals 14 residues. CDR3 nucleotide sequence: TGCGCCAGCAGCGGGGGCAGGAGCAATTCACCCCTCCACTTT. This codes for CASSGGRSNSPLHF.

This clone was recorded a few times. J is TRBJ2-3 and V is TRBV3-1 (or the pseudogene TRBV3-2), with 7 bases lining up with TRBD2. The germline CDR1 and CDR2 sequences are LGHDT and YNNKEL (reference sequence). V shed 0 bases and J 10 bases; nucleotides not matched to a gene: 10. CDR3 length: 15 residues. CDR3 sequence reads: CASSQDGRGRVAQYF. CDR3 DNA sequence: TGTGCCAGCAGCCAAGATGGGAGGGGCCGAGTCGCGCAGTATTTT.

V gene TRBV11-2 combines with J gene TRBJ1-1; possibly TRBD1 for D (5 bases). Deletions cut 0 bases from V and 1 base from J, with 12 bases between. The CDR3 totals 16 residues. The V gene's germline CDR1 is SGHAT and CDR2 FQNNGV. DNA for the CDR3: TGTGCCAGCAGCTTAGATTACCTGGGGCCGAACACTGAAGCTTTCTTT. This translates into CASSLDYLGPNTEAFF.

With respect to this clone: The junction departs from the called germline gene at one end, perhaps through a read error. The chain combines TRBV28 with TRBJ1-1; D may be TRBD1 (5 bases). Germline CDR1 MDHEN, CDR2 SYDVKM. CDR3 length: 15 residues. CDR3 loop: CASSLPGGRRSDAFF. The CDR3 bases are TGTGCCAGCAGTTTACCCGGGGGGAGGCGTTCTGACGCTTTCTTT.

This chain uses TRBV6-5 with TRBJ2-3; TRBD2 is a possible D gene (5 bases). This CDR3 region has 13 residues. Germline assignment: CDR1 MNHEY and CDR2 SVGAGI. Trimming shortened V by 6 bases and J by 5 bases, and 12 bases separated the two germline ends. The CDR3 sequence is CASSPEVRDTQYF. The CDR3 DNA reads TGTGCCAGCAGCCCGGAGGTTAGAGATACGCAGTATTTT.

This chain connects TRBV19 to TRBJ2-6; 8 bases are shared with TRBD2. The trim removed 7 bases at V and 1 base at J, leaving 3 bases unmatched. The CDR3 contains 15 residues. Looked up from germline, CDR1 is LNHDA and CDR2 is SQIVND (reference sequence). CDR3 sequence: CASTQRGSGANVLTF. DNA of the CDR3: TGTGCCAGTACCCAGCGGGGGTCTGGGGCCAACGTCCTGACTTTC.

The chain links TRBV27 to TRBJ2-2; tentative D call: TRBD1 (6 bases). Per the germline V gene, CDR1 is MNHEY and CDR2 is SMNVEV (reference sequence). V lost 5 bases, J lost 1 base, and 11 bases lay in between. The length of the CDR3 is 15 residues. The CDR3 loop is CASSLQTGNTGELFF. For the CDR3, the DNA is TGTGCCAGCAGTCTTCAGACAGGGAACACCGGGGAGCTGTTTTTT.

This chain connects TRBV9 to TRBJ1-6, with 7 bases lining up with TRBD1. CDR1 is SGDLS and CDR2 is YYNGEE in the germline V gene. Unmatched junction bases numbered 3, after V lost 1 base and J lost 11 bases. The CDR3 runs to 13 residues. This CDR3 reads CASSVRQGTPLHF. CDR3 nucleotide sequence: TGTGCCAGCAGCGTACGACAGGGAACACCCCTCCACTTT.

About this clone: Other DNA variants within this sample encode the same CDR3. CDR3 in amino acids: CATSRGDFQETQYF. The CDR3 DNA reads as TGTGCCACCAGCAGAGGTGATTTCCAAGAGACCCAGTACTTC. The chain uses TRBV15 and TRBJ2-5; D is uncertain. Germline CDR1 reads LNHNV; CDR2 reads YYDKDF (reference sequence). V shed 1 base and J shed 1 base, with 7 bases lying between them. There are 14 residues in the CDR3.

V and J are TRBV11-1 and TRBJ2-7; D not resolved. Germline V gene lookup returns CDR1 SGHAT and CDR2 FQDESV (reference sequence). CDR3 length equals 14 residues. Trimming removed 1 base at V and 0 bases at J, with 7 bases between. CDR3 protein: CASSLGGISYEQYF. The CDR3 bases are TGTGCCAGCAGCTTAGGTGGTATCTCCTACGAGCAGTACTTC.

CDR3 sequence (DNA): TGTGCCAGCAGCAAAGGTCCGGCTAGCGGGGGGCGCAATGAGCAGTTCTTC. Protein sequence: CASSKGPASGGRNEQFF. The genes are TRBV21-1 and TRBJ2-1; the DNA was not used to check the table's D call, TRBD2. TRBV21-1 is given as a pseudogene. The CDR3 consists of 17 residues.

The sample holds one count of this clone. The genes are TRBV4-3 and TRBJ2-7, with D tentatively TRBD1 or TRBD2 (5 bases each). The CDR3 is 14 amino acids. The V and J ends lost 4 bases and 4 bases respectively, with 14 bases between them. CDR1 and CDR2 from the germline V gene are LGHNA and YSLEER. The CDR3 sequence: CASSPREGPYEQYF. The DNA of the CDR3 is TGCGCCAGCAGCCCCCGTGAGGGGCCGTACGAGCAGTACTTC.

The genes are TRBV6-4 and TRBJ1-1; 8 bases are a match to TRBD1. Germline CDR1 is MRHNA and CDR2 is SNTAGT. The CDR3 is 16 amino acids. With V trimmed by 3 bases and J by 5 bases, 11 bases remained unmatched. CDR3 coding DNA: TGTGCCAGCAGTGAGGCCACAGGGACAGGCGGGACTGAAGCTTTCTTT. Protein sequence: CASSEATGTGGTEAFF.

The count of this clone is one. The gene calls are TRBV7-9 and TRBJ1-2; unclear D gene. From germline, CDR1 is SEHNR and CDR2 FQNEAQ (reference sequence). The CDR3 contains 13 residues. The V end lost 9 bases, the J end lost 5 bases, and 16 bases lay between the germline ends. CDR3 DNA sequence: TGTGCCAGTTACCCCTGGGGAAATTATGGCTACACCTTC. This encodes CASYPWGNYGYTF.

This clone was counted once. V gene TRBV19 combines with J gene TRBJ2-2; possibly TRBD1 for D (6 bases). Germline CDR1 is LNHDA and CDR2 is SQIVND (reference sequence). CDR3 length: 14 amino acids. V was trimmed by 6 bases and J by 4 bases, leaving 12 bases between them. The CDR3 sequence: CASRDGDITGELFF. CDR3 in DNA: TGTGCCAGTAGAGACGGGGACATCACCGGGGAGCTGTTTTTT.

The rearrangement joins TRBV19 to TRBJ2-3; D might be TRBD1 or TRBD2, each matching 5 bases. The CDR3 has 14 amino acids. The germline gives CDR1 LNHDA, CDR2 SQIVND (reference sequence). V gave up 9 bases and J gave up 6 bases, with 19 bases separating them. The DNA of the CDR3 is TGTGCCAGCAAATGGACTGGGGCGTCTGATACGCAGTATTTT. Translating it yields CASKWTGASDTQYF. Full variable domain (rest looked up from reference TRBV19 and TRBJ2-3): DGGITQSPKYLFRKEGQNVTLSCEQNLNHDAMYWYRQDPGQGLRLIYYSQIVNDFQKGDIAEGYSVSREKKESFPLTVTSAQKNPTAFYLCASKWTGASDTQYFGPGTRLTVL.

This chain joins TRBV29-1 and TRBJ1-2, with 7 bases lining up with TRBD1. Per germline, CDR1 SQVTM and CDR2 ANQGSEA. The CDR3 is made up of 16 amino acids. Trimming at V came to 4 bases and at J to 5 bases, leaving 16 bases not matched to a gene. CDR3 region: CSVASIERGLGYGYTF. Written as DNA, the CDR3 is TGCAGCGTTGCTTCTATAGAGAGGGGGCTCGGGTATGGCTACACCTTC. Using reference TRBV29-1 and TRBJ1-2 for the parts outside the CDR3, the full variable domain is SAVISQKPSRDICQRGTSLTIQCQVDSQVTMMFWYRQQPGQSLTLIATANQGSEATYESGFVIDKFPISRPNLTFSTLTVSNMSPEDSSIYLCSVASIERGLGYGYTFGSGTRLTVV.

The J gene is TRBJ1-6, the V gene TRBV7-9; no firm D call. Germline CDR1 and CDR2: SEHNR and FQNEAQ (reference sequence). This CDR3 contains 13 residues. V was trimmed by 5 bases and J by 7 bases, leaving 9 bases between them. The CDR3 region has the DNA TGTGCCAGCAGCGGGCCAGCGAATTCACCCCTCCACTTT. It specifies CASSGPANSPLHF.

V usage is TRBV15 and J usage is TRBJ1-6; unclear D gene. The germline V and J ends were trimmed by 0 bases and 9 bases, with 6 bases remaining between them. Germline assignment: CDR1 LNHNV and CDR2 YYDKDF (reference sequence). There are 13 residues in the CDR3. CDR3 nucleotide sequence: TGTGCCACCAGCAGAGATGTGGCTTCACCCCTCCACTTT. Translating gives CATSRDVASPLHF.